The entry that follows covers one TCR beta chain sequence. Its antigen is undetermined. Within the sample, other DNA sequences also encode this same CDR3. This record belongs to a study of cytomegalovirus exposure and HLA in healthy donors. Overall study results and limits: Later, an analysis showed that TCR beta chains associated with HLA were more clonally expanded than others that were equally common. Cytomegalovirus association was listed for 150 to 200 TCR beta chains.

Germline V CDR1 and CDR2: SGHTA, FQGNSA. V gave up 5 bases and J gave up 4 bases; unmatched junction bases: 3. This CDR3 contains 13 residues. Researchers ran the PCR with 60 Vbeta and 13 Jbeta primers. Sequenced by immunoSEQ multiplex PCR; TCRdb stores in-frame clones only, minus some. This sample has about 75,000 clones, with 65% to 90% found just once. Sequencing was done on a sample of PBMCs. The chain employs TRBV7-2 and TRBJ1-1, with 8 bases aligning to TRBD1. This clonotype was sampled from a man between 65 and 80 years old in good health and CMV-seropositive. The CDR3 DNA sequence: TGTGCCAGCAGCAGTGACAGGGGCACTGAAGCTTTCTTT. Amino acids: CASSSDRGTEAFF.